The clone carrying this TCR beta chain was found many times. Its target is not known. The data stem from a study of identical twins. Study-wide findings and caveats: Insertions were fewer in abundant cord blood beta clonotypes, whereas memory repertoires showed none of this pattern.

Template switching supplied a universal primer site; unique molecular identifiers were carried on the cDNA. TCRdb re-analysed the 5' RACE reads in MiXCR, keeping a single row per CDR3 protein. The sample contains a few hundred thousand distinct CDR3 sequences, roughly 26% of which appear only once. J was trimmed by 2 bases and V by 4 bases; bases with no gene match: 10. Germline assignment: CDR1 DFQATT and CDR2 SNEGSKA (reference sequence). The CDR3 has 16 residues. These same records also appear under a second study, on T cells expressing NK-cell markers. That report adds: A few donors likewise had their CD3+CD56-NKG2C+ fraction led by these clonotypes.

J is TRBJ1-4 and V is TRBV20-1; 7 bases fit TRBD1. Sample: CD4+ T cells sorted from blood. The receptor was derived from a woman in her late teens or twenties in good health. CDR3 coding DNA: TGCAGTGCTAACCCCTTACAGGGGTCGACTAATGAAAAACTGTTTTTT. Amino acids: CSANPLQGSTNEKLFF.